The clone carrying this T cell receptor (beta chain) was counted only a few times. What it binds is not known. Unmatched junction bases numbered 13, after V lost 2 bases and J lost 6 bases. This CDR3 has 18 residues. Germline assignment: CDR1 MNHNS and CDR2 SASEGT. The data derive from a study of CD8 T cells in ankylosing spondylitis. 5'-RACE, quantitative and with molecular barcodes, yielded the TCR beta libraries. One entry per CDR3 protein results from TCRdb running MiXCR on the 5' RACE reads. The repertoire consists of about 350,000 distinct CDR3 sequences, with roughly 20% occurring once and the leading ten covering 10% to 15%. General observations from the study: What appeared characteristic of ankylosing spondylitis blood was a TCR beta motif of fewer than ten highly homologous variants. Reports say disease-linked clones showed up significantly more in matched ankylosing spondylitis synovial fluid.

Sequencing input: blood, either unsorted or a sorted T cell fraction (not recorded which). The TCR was taken from a male donor with ankylosing spondylitis or in good health (not recorded which). This chain links TRBV6-1 with TRBJ2-1, with 10 nucleotides matching TRBD1. CDR3 DNA: TGTGCCAGCAGTGAATGGCCATCGGGACAGGGGCTGGGCAATGAGCAGTTCTTC. It is translated as CASSEWPSGQGLGNEQFF.